This TCR beta chain was observed in a study of identical twins. Study-wide findings and caveats: Within cord blood, abundant beta clonotypes carried fewer insertions, but memory repertoires showed no such trend. Out-of-frame sharing of TCR alpha in monozygotic twins was underestimated by models.

Concerning this clonotype itself: The antigen remains unidentified.

This CDR3 has 15 amino acids. Trimming took off 1 base at V and 0 bases at J, with 8 bases between the two ends. CDR1 SGHKS and CDR2 YYEKEE come from the germline V gene (reference sequence). TCRdb reanalysed the 5' RACE reads using MiXCR and keeps one entry per CDR3 protein. Of roughly 630,000 distinct CDR3 sequences listed, just over 7% are singletons. Separately, the same data were catalogued under a study of yellow fever vaccine responses in identical twins.

J is TRBJ1-3 and V is TRBV5-5; D is undetermined. The TCR was taken from a woman between 18 and 29 years old in good health. Sequences were obtained from PBMCs. CDR3 residues: CASSLLGNSGNTIYF. Here the CDR3 DNA reads TGTGCCAGCAGCTTGCTGGGAAACTCTGGAAACACCATATATTTT.